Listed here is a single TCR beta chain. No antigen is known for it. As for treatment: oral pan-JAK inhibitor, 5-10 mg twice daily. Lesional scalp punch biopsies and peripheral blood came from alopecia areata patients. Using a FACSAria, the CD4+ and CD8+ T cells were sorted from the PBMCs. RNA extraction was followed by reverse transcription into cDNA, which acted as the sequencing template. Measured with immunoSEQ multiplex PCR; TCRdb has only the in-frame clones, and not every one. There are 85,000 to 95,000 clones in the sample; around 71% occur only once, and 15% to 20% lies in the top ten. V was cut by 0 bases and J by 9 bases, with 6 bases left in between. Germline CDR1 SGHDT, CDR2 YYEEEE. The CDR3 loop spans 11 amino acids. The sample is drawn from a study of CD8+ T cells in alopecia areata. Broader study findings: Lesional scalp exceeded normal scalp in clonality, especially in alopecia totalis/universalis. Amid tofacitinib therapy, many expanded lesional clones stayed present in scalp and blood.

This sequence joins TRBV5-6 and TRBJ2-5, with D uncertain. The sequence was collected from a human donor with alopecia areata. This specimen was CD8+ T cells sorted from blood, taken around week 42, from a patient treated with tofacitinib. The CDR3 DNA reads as TGTGCCAGCAGCTTGGGGGTCGCCCAGTACTTC. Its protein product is CASSLGVAQYF.